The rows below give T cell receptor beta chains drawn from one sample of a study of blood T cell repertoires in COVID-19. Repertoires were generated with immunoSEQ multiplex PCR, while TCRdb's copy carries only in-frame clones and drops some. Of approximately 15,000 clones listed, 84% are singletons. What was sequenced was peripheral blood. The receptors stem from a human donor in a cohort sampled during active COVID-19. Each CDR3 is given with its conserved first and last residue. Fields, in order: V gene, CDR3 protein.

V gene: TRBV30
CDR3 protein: CAWSTALGTGLDEQYF

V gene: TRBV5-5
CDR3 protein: CASSLVGGGQPQHF

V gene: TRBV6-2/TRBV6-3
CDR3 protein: CASSPGQAGPETQYF

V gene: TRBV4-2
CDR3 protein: CASSQLSGFHNTGELFF

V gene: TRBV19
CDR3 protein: CASSATVQETQYF

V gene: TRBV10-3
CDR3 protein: CAISELAVEQYF

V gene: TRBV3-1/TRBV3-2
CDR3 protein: CASSPTSGGTDTQYF

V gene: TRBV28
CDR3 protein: CASENPSGAYEQYF

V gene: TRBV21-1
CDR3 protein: CASSERQREGIQPQHF

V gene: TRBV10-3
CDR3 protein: CAISESWSSGNTIYF

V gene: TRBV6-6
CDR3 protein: CASSSSGSYNEQFF

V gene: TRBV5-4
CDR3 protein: CASSPLGQGNEQYF

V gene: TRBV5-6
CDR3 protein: CASTKDRGSTEAFF

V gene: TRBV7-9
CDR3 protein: CASSPAGTGGTNEQFF

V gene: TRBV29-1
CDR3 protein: CSVVRTGNTEAFF

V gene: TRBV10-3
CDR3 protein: CATTTRVTGELFF

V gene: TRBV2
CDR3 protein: CASVDRDRRYF

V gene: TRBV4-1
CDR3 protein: CASRSGTGGVGAFF

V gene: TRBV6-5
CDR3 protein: CASSLLRDRQYEQYF

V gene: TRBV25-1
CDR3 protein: CASSDWRGVQETQYF

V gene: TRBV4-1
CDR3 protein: CASSQEGTTQHF

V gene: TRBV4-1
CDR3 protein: CASSIAAETGSEQYF

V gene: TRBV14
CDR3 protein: CASSPSGAKNIQYF